These T cell receptor beta chains were read from a single sample in a study of blood T cells in healthy people across ages. Each CDR3 protein gets one entry after TCRdb re-called the 5' RACE reads with MiXCR. The sample holds approximately 1.5 million distinct CDR3 sequences, approximately 32% seen once. The sequenced sample was blood. The receptors come from a woman aged 25-40 years in good health. Each CDR3 is given with its conserved first and last residue. A D gene is named only where the DNA matches it firmly. Clone size is not always given. Where it is, it says once, few, many or a class for expanded clones.

TRBJ2-7 | TRBV27 | TRBD2 | - | CASRIRALGGDEQYF
TRBJ2-1 | TRBV5-1 | - | - | CASSFMALAYNEQFF
TRBJ2-7 | TRBV7-6 | - | - | CASSRVGDTNEQYF
TRBJ2-3 | TRBV7-9 | TRBD2 | - | CASSFYLAESTDTQYF
TRBJ1-2 | TRBV12-3/TRBV12-4 | - | - | CASSFSGALGYTF
TRBJ2-7 | TRBV28 | - | - | CASSPTSFGDEQYF
TRBJ1-4 | TRBV11-2 | - | - | CASSYTTGTLNEKLFF
TRBJ2-7 | TRBV20-1 | TRBD1 | - | CSAPRDRLYEQYF
TRBJ2-1 | TRBV13 | TRBD2 | - | CASSPTGTSGSDNEQFF
TRBJ2-5 | TRBV5-1 | - | - | CASSFSPIGRETQYF
TRBJ2-1 | TRBV27 | - | - | CASTLLAAVGYNEQFF
TRBJ2-7 | TRBV13 | TRBD2 | - | CASSHRLAEGYEQYF
TRBJ2-5 | TRBV20-1 | - | - | CGARVEWSGTRRGTQYF
TRBJ2-5 | TRBV13 | - | once | CASTFGGETQYF
TRBJ2-1 | TRBV28 | - | few | CASSLGGAPSQFF
TRBJ1-4 | TRBV4-1 | TRBD1 | - | CASSQPGQLNEKLFF
TRBJ2-3 | TRBV20-1 | - | - | CSARMHTQYF
TRBJ2-7 | TRBV20-1 | TRBD2 | few | CSARPTSGTTYEQYF
- | TRBV20-1 | - | - | CSAGGRGARTQYF
TRBJ2-3 | TRBV20-1 | TRBD2 | few | CSAWTSGGRTDTQYF
TRBJ2-5 | TRBV2 | - | - | CASSEADRQETQYF
TRBJ2-3 | TRBV3-1 | TRBD2 | - | CASSPDPAGDADTQYF
TRBJ2-5 | TRBV7-9 | TRBD1 | few | CASSPRDSPLQETQYF
TRBJ1-2 | TRBV7-3 | TRBD1 | - | CASARDRTNYGYTF
TRBJ2-3 | TRBV9 | TRBD2 | few | CASSVSNRDSPTGGTRTDTQYF
TRBJ1-2 | TRBV20-1 | - | - | CSASLGEGYGYTF
TRBJ1-1 | TRBV29-1 | TRBD1 | once | CSVNKGRGRVSEAFF
TRBJ2-2 | TRBV7-3 | - | - | CASSLQQNLGELFF
TRBJ2-3 | TRBV13 | TRBD2 | few | CASSRASGGPSTDTQYF
TRBJ2-1 | TRBV7-3 | TRBD1 | many | CASSPDRVSYNEQFF
TRBJ2-3 | TRBV20-1 | - | - | CSAGDSTRGYTQYF
TRBJ2-7 | TRBV4-2 | - | few | CASSQAWGLGAYEQYF
TRBJ1-2 | TRBV6-6 | TRBD1 | many | CASSPRTGGYTF
TRBJ1-5 | TRBV4-1 | - | many | CASSQESNQPQHF
TRBJ2-1 | TRBV3-1 | - | - | CVSSPTNNYQSGQFF
TRBJ2-1 | TRBV3-1 | TRBD2 | - | CASSRSGRIYEQFF
TRBJ2-7 | TRBV5-1 | - | - | CASSPREPGRYEQYF
TRBJ2-1 | TRBV7-9 | - | - | CAGVEGGPFNEQFF
TRBJ2-7 | TRBV5-6 | TRBD1 | - | CASSSAPGQNYEQYF
TRBJ2-3 | TRBV2 | TRBD2 | - | CASSDTQRGPYTDTQYF
TRBJ1-2 | TRBV9 | - | - | CAGYYRKDGYGYTF
TRBJ2-1 | TRBV6-5 | - | - | CASSYSRLPTNEQFF
TRBJ2-1 | TRBV28 | - | few | CASTRHGRRAEGEQFF
- | TRBV7-9 | - | - | CASSPFLGGYEQYF
TRBJ2-7 | TRBV29-1 | TRBD1 | many | CSVGQGWSYEQYF
TRBJ2-2 | TRBV3-1 | - | - | CASSSGLGGGELFF
TRBJ2-5 | TRBV27 | - | - | CASSPVAAEYQETQYF
TRBJ2-3 | TRBV18 | - | many | CASSPGADTQYF
TRBJ2-2 | TRBV11-2 | - | - | CASSSVDYKTGELFF
TRBJ1-2 | TRBV20-1 | - | - | CSASFYGGYTF
TRBJ2-3 | TRBV5-1 | - | few | CASRAQGSTDTQYF
TRBJ1-1 | TRBV20-1 | - | - | CSAARGPNTEAFF
TRBJ1-5 | TRBV20-1 | TRBD1 | - | CSAREGQGQPQHF
TRBJ2-5 | TRBV20-1 | TRBD2 | - | CSAHRGGEIFETQYF
TRBJ2-7 | TRBV10-3 | TRBD2 | - | CAISEAGLAGAYEQYF
TRBJ2-1 | TRBV5-1 | - | few | CASSFPGVDEQFF
TRBJ1-4 | TRBV5-1 | - | - | CASSLGTASNEKLFF